Here is one T cell receptor (beta chain) with its context. These data come from a study of blood T cell repertoires in COVID-19. The CDR3 contains 16 residues. V dropped 4 bases and J dropped 6; count of bases not matched to a gene: 8. CDR1 is SGHNT and CDR2 is YENEEA in the germline V gene. Libraries were prepared by immunoSEQ multiplex PCR; TCRdb keeps only in-frame clonotypes and omits some of them. The table has about 200,000 clones, 81% seen once. The chain is built from TRBV11-3 and TRBJ2-7; TRBD2 matches 14 bases. Sequencing was done on a sample of PBMCs or T cells enriched from blood (not recorded which). The sequence was collected from a woman aged 45-60 years with acute COVID-19. CDR3 DNA: TGTGCCAGCAGCTCAGGACTAGCGGGGGGCTCGAGCGAGCAGTACTTC. Translated: CASSSGLAGGSSEQYF.